These 10 T cell receptor beta chains were all obtained from the same sample, sequenced in a study of identical twins. TCRdb independently ran MiXCR on the 5' RACE reads; one entry per CDR3 protein. The sample contains about 690,000 distinct CDR3 sequences, 5.5% to 6.5% of which appear only once. The sample consisted of naive T cells sorted from blood. These receptor sequences come from a man aged 18 to 30 in good health.

This clonotype showed up many times. The rearrangement joins TRBV5-1 to TRBJ2-1; TRBD2 matches 10 bases. V was clipped by 1 base and J by 8 bases; unmatched bases: 9. The germline V gene has CDR1 SGHRS and CDR2 YFSETQ. This CDR3 comprises 16 residues. CDR3 region: CASSLTAGGREDEQFF. The CDR3 DNA is TGCGCCAGCAGCTTGACAGCGGGAGGGAGGGAAGATGAGCAGTTCTTC.

In its sample, this clonotype was seen many times. This chain joins TRBV11-2 and TRBJ2-1; unclear D gene. Between the trimmed V and J ends, which lost 3 bases and 10 bases, there was a span of 19 bases. Per germline, CDR1 SGHAT and CDR2 FQNNGV. This CDR3 has 15 amino acids. The CDR3 DNA sequence: TGTGCCAGCAGCTTCCCCAGGTTCCCATATCTAGAGCAGTTCTTC. Residues: CASSFPRFPYLEQFF.

The chain joins TRBV5-1 to TRBJ2-2, with 7 bases aligning to TRBD2. CDR3 length equals 15 residues. CDR1 is SGHRS and CDR2 is YFSETQ in the germline V gene. The V gene end was trimmed by 4 bases and the J gene end by 4 bases; junction bases not matched to a gene: 7. This CDR3 is CASSLEGLITGELFF. In DNA, the CDR3 is TGCGCCAGCAGCCTCGAGGGACTAATCACCGGGGAGCTGTTTTTT.

The chain has TRBV24-1 and TRBJ1-1; the match to TRBD1 covers 8 bases. The J segment lost 0 bases and the V segment lost 2 bases, leaving 4 bases of the junction unmatched. The CDR3 has 16 amino acids. Germline loops: CDR1 KGHDR, CDR2 SFDVKD. CDR3 sequence: CATSDSQGGMNTEAFF. The CDR3, as DNA: TGTGCCACCAGTGATTCACAGGGGGGAATGAACACTGAAGCTTTCTTT.

This clonotype was seen ten or more times. The chain combines TRBV15 with TRBJ2-1; 9 bases fit TRBD1. With 3 bases clipped from V and 5 bases from J, the junction kept 8 bases outside the gene matches. This CDR3 is 16 amino acids long. The germline gives CDR1 LNHNV, CDR2 YYDKDF (reference sequence). The DNA for the CDR3 is TGTGCCACCAGCAGGGACCCGGGACAGGGTAACAATGAGCAGTTCTTC. This encodes CATSRDPGQGNNEQFF.

The CDR3 reads CASSSRSGTSVYEQYF. DNA of the CDR3: TGTGCCAGCAGTTCACGGTCGGGGACTTCCGTTTACGAGCAGTACTTC. V and J are TRBV27 and TRBJ2-7, with D possibly being TRBD2 (6 bases). Between the trimmed V and J ends, which lost 4 bases and 4 bases, there was a span of 20 bases. This CDR3 contains 16 residues. The germline V gene encodes CDR1 MNHEY and CDR2 SMNVEV (reference sequence).

This clonotype was seen many times. V is TRBV5-1 and J is TRBJ1-1, with D perhaps TRBD1 (6 bases). Trimming stripped 1 base from V and 4 bases from J, with 11 bases between. The CDR3 has 14 residues. The V gene's germline CDR1 is SGHRS and CDR2 YFSETQ. The CDR3 loop is CASSLKGGGTEAFF. CDR3 DNA: TGCGCCAGCAGCTTGAAGGGGGGGGGCACTGAAGCTTTCTTT.

J is TRBJ2-7 and V is TRBV6-5; TRBD1 matches 7 bases. With V trimmed by 2 bases and J by 4 bases, 2 bases remained unmatched. Germline CDR1 is MNHEY and CDR2 is SVGAGI. The CDR3 consists of 13 residues. CDR3 in DNA: TGTGCCAGCAGTTACACCAGGGGGTACGAGCAGTACTTC. This sequence encodes CASSYTRGYEQYF.

This clonotype was seen at least ten times. This rearrangement joins TRBV12-3 or TRBV12-4 to TRBJ2-1; the match to TRBD1 covers 10 bases. V lost 6 bases, J lost 8 bases, and 7 bases stayed unmatched. The length of the CDR3 is 14 residues. CDR3 nucleotide sequence: TGTGCCAGCAGCCCACGACAGGGGGCACATGAGCAGTTCTTC. Translation: CASSPRQGAHEQFF.

The chain couples TRBV6-5 to TRBJ1-2; weak D call: TRBD1 (6 bases). Germline assignment: CDR1 MNHEY and CDR2 SVGAGI. The CDR3 covers 16 residues. Between the trimmed V and J ends, which lost 0 bases and 3 bases, there was a span of 14 bases. This chain's CDR3 is CASSYSNRALDYGYTF. The CDR3 nucleotides read TGTGCCAGCAGTTACTCGAACAGGGCCTTAGACTATGGCTACACCTTC.